The 22 T cell receptor beta chains given below trace back to one sample, sequenced in a study of T cells after yellow fever vaccination. A single record per CDR3 protein comes from TCRdb applying MiXCR to the 5' RACE reads. The top ten hold more than 9% of the sample, which has over 35,000 distinct CDR3 sequences, 5% to 7% seen once. Material: PBMCs, either bulk or a sorted T-cell subset (CD4+, CD8+, memory, or dextramer-sorted; not recorded which), obtained 45 days after the yellow fever booster vaccination. The source of these receptors is a man aged 25-45 years who received the YFV17D yellow fever vaccine.

The chain links TRBV7-2 to TRBJ1-6; no firm D call. V lost 1 base, J lost 10 bases, and 17 bases lay in between. Per the germline V gene, CDR1 is SGHTA and CDR2 is FQGNSA. The CDR3 consists of 16 residues. DNA of the CDR3: TGTGCCAGCAGCTTAGTAGAAGGGTTGTCGGGCTCACCCCTCCACTTT. Translated, it gives CASSLVEGLSGSPLHF.

This clonotype has ten or more counts. This chain connects TRBV5-1 to TRBJ2-3, with D possibly called TRBD1 or TRBD2 (5 bases each). Trimming removed 1 base at V and 6 bases at J, with 18 bases between. The CDR3 loop spans 16 amino acids. Germline values: CDR1 SGHRS, CDR2 YFSETQ. The DNA of the CDR3 is TGCGCCAGCAGCTTGAGACCGGGACGCCTATTCGATACGCAGTATTTT. It is translated as CASSLRPGRLFDTQYF.

The chain carries TRBV5-1 and TRBJ2-1; the match to TRBD2 covers 13 bases. From germline, CDR1 is SGHRS and CDR2 YFSETQ. This CDR3 has 15 residues. V lost 4 bases, J lost 7 bases, and 5 bases stayed unmatched. The CDR3 DNA reads as TGCGCCAGCAGCCCGGGACTAGCGGGACTTAATGAGCAGTTCTTC. It specifies CASSPGLAGLNEQFF. The full variable domain, rest sourced from reference TRBV5-1 and TRBJ2-1, is KAGVTQTPRYLIKTRGQQVTLSCSPISGHRSVSWYQQTPGQGLQFLFEYFSETQRNKGNFPGRFSGRQFSNSRSEMNVSTLELGDSALYLCASSPGLAGLNEQFFGPGTRLTVL.

This clonotype was detected only a few times. This chain connects TRBV7-9 to TRBJ1-1; a weak D match, TRBD1 (6 bases). There are 17 residues in the CDR3. Deletions cut 5 bases from V and 0 bases from J, with 19 bases between. Per germline, CDR1 SEHNR and CDR2 FQNEAQ (reference sequence). Here the CDR3 reads CASSDGQTPFMNTEAFF. In nucleotides, the CDR3 is TGTGCCAGCAGCGATGGACAGACCCCCTTTATGAACACTGAAGCTTTCTTT.

Comment on this clonotype: It may be a read error: a sequence one base away is much more abundant. The V gene is TRBV20-1, the J gene TRBJ2-1; a possible D gene is TRBD1 (6 bases). The CDR3 consists of 16 residues. V was trimmed by 5 bases and J by 0 bases, leaving 17 bases between them. Germline V lookup: CDR1 DFQATT, CDR2 SNEGSKA (reference sequence). CDR3 nucleotides: TGCAGTGCTCCTTCCCACAGGGACCTCTCCTACAATGAGCAGTTCTTC. It is translated as CSAPSHRDLSYNEQFF.

The rearrangement uses TRBV7-2 and TRBJ1-1; D remains ambiguous. Between the trimmed V and J ends, which lost 2 bases and 3 bases, there was a span of 7 bases. The germline gives CDR1 SGHTA, CDR2 FQGNSA. The CDR3 length is 13 residues. In DNA, the CDR3 is TGTGCCAGCAGCTTATATGGACACACTGAAGCTTTCTTT. It codes for CASSLYGHTEAFF.

In this sample, this clonotype turned up many times. This sequence joins TRBV28 and TRBJ1-2; D uncertain. Germline values: CDR1 MDHEN, CDR2 SYDVKM. The CDR3 is made up of 13 amino acids. V gave up 4 bases and J gave up 4 bases, with 10 bases separating them. Written as DNA, the CDR3 is TGTGCCAGCAGTTCCCCGGCCCCCTATGGCTACACCTTC. As protein: CASSSPAPYGYTF.

This clonotype was counted between two and nine times. The CDR3 DNA is TGTGCCAGCAGCCCAGATAGCGGGATCTACAATGAGCAGTTCTTC. Protein sequence: CASSPDSGIYNEQFF. The chain carries TRBV6-2 or TRBV6-3 and TRBJ2-1, with TRBD2 identical over 8 bases. V was clipped by 6 bases and J by 3 bases; unmatched bases: 7. The CDR3 is 15 amino acids. From germline, CDR1 is MNHEY and CDR2 SVGEGT.

Only a few counts were recorded for this clonotype. The V gene is TRBV28, the J gene TRBJ1-2, with D unclear. Per germline, CDR1 MDHEN and CDR2 SYDVKM. V was trimmed by 4 bases and J by 2 bases, leaving 17 bases between them. This CDR3 contains 16 residues. CDR3 DNA: TGTGCCAGCAGTTCCCGAGACTTAATGGAAAACTATGGCTACACCTTC. It yields the protein CASSSRDLMENYGYTF.

This clonotype was recorded many times. V gene TRBV6-5 combines with J gene TRBJ1-1; TRBD1 matches 7 bases. Looked up from germline, CDR1 is MNHEY and CDR2 is SVGAGI. This CDR3 contains 16 residues. V lost 8 bases to trimming and J lost 5 bases; unmatched junction nucleotides: 17. CDR3 DNA: TGTGCCAGCGTCAGGGGACAGACCCTTTCGGTTACTGAAGCTTTCTTT. Its protein product is CASVRGQTLSVTEAFF.

This clonotype was counted many times. V and J are TRBV6-2 or TRBV6-3 and TRBJ2-4; 7 bases map to TRBD1. Unmatched junction bases numbered 11, after V lost 0 bases and J lost 0 bases. This CDR3 comprises 19 residues. Germline loops: CDR1 MNHEY, CDR2 SVGEGT. CDR3 bases: TGTGCCAGCAGTTACTCCCTTTTCCGGGACAGTCTAGCCAAAAACATTCAGTACTTC. It translates to CASSYSLFRDSLAKNIQYF.

Ten or more counts support this clonotype. V and J are TRBV20-1 and TRBJ2-1, with D possibly matching TRBD2 (5 bases). This CDR3 contains 12 residues. Germline loops: CDR1 DFQATT, CDR2 SNEGSKA (reference sequence). V dropped 3 bases and J dropped 4 bases, with 7 bases sitting between them. CDR3 DNA: TGCAGTGCTAGCGGGAAATACAATGAGCAGTTCTTC. This translates into CSASGKYNEQFF.

This clonotype was seen only a few times. The genes are TRBV27 and TRBJ1-2, with 7 bases identical to TRBD1. V was clipped by 6 bases and J by 8 bases; unmatched bases: 12. Looked up from germline, CDR1 is MNHEY and CDR2 is SMNVEV (reference sequence). CDR3 size: 14 residues. The CDR3 loop is CASSPGGAFGGYTF. The CDR3 region has the DNA TGTGCCAGCAGCCCAGGGGGGGCCTTCGGGGGCTACACCTTC.

This clonotype was observed a handful of times. The genes are TRBV20-1 and TRBJ2-2; 11 bases align to TRBD2. The CDR3 spans 15 residues. J gave up 3 bases and V 6 bases, and 6 bases lay outside the gene matches. Germline lookup yields CDR1 DFQATT and CDR2 SNEGSKA (reference sequence). As DNA, the CDR3 is TGCAGTGCAACGACTAGCGGGACCCACACCGGGGAGCTGTTTTTT. It specifies CSATTSGTHTGELFF.

On this clonotype: Since a much larger clone is just one base distant, this may be a read error. The chain uses TRBV3-1 and TRBJ2-7; 7 bases are a match to TRBD1. The CDR3 consists of 15 residues. Germline V gives CDR1 LGHDT, CDR2 YNNKEL (reference sequence). CDR3 protein: CACSQEETGSYEQYF. The DNA for the CDR3 is TGTGCCTGCAGCCAAGAGGAGACAGGGTCATACGAGCAGTACTTC.

This clonotype was seen many times. The chain employs TRBV12-3 or TRBV12-4 and TRBJ2-1; 9 bases line up with TRBD2. V shed 2 bases and J 7 bases; nucleotides not matched to a gene: 6. The CDR3 sequence is 15 residues long. The CDR3 DNA reads as TGTGCCAGCAGTTTAAGTAGCGGGAGTGGGAATGAGCAGTTCTTC. As protein: CASSLSSGSGNEQFF.

This clonotype was recorded at least ten times. The chain recombines TRBV19 with TRBJ1-5; D may be TRBD1 (5 bases). CDR3 length: 15 residues. CDR1 LNHDA and CDR2 SQIVND come from the germline V gene (reference sequence). V lost 11 bases, J lost 2 bases, and 19 bases lay in between. The CDR3 bases are TGTGCCTCCCGACAGAGGGGCGCTGGCAATCAGCCCCAGCATTTT. Translation gives CASRQRGAGNQPQHF.

This clonotype was counted at least ten times. V gene TRBV20-1 combines with J gene TRBJ2-1; D call uncertain. The CDR3 runs 11 residues. Germline loops: CDR1 DFQATT, CDR2 SNEGSKA (reference sequence). Trimming shortened V by 5 bases and J by 8 bases, and 10 bases separated the two germline ends. The DNA of the CDR3 is TGCAGTGCTCCGTGGGTTGATGAGCAGTTCTTC. This gives the protein CSAPWVDEQFF.

At least ten counts were recorded for this clonotype. The gene calls are TRBV5-1 and TRBJ2-7, with 11 bases fitting TRBD2. This CDR3 region has 18 residues. CDR1 SGHRS and CDR2 YFSETQ come from the germline V gene. The V segment lost 3 bases and the J segment 2 bases; nucleotides outside the gene matches: 13. The CDR3, as DNA: TGCGCCAGCAGCTCCCCCGGGACTAGCGGACTTACGACCTACGAGCAGTACTTC. Translation gives CASSSPGTSGLTTYEQYF.

This clonotype appeared many times. The CDR3 here is CASSPRTVSGANVLTF. In DNA, the CDR3 is TGTGCCAGCAGCCCAAGGACGGTCTCTGGGGCCAACGTCCTGACTTTC. The rearrangement uses TRBV7-9 and TRBJ2-6; D not certain. The CDR3 spans 16 residues. The germline V and J ends were trimmed by 5 bases and 0 bases, with 11 bases remaining between them. Germline V lookup: CDR1 SEHNR, CDR2 FQNEAQ (reference sequence). Together with reference TRBV7-9 and TRBJ2-6, the CDR3 gives the full variable domain: DTGVSQNPRHKITKRGQNVTFRCDPISEHNRLYWYRQTLGQGPEFLTYFQNEAQLEKSRLLSDRFSAERPKGSFSTLEIQRTEQGDSAMYLCASSPRTVSGANVLTFGAGSRLTVL.

The genes are TRBV7-2 and TRBJ2-5; the D call may be TRBD1 or TRBD2 (6 bases each). The CDR3 has 15 residues. Per germline, CDR1 SGHTA and CDR2 FQGNSA. Trimming took off 6 bases at V and 0 bases at J, with 14 bases between the two ends. The CDR3 region has the DNA TGTGCCAGCAGGCCTCGGGGGCGCTACCAAGAGACCCAGTACTTC. Translating gives CASRPRGRYQETQYF.

This clonotype has ten or more counts. This chain links TRBV12-3 or TRBV12-4 with TRBJ1-5; no reliable D call. The CDR3 is made up of 14 amino acids. V lost 3 bases and J lost 6, with 12 bases in between. As DNA, the CDR3 is TGTGCCAGCAGTTTTCGGGAGGCTGGTCAGCCCCAGCATTTT. Translating it yields CASSFREAGQPQHF.